These 32 T cell receptor beta chains were sequenced from one sample in a study of early T cells in non-severe SARS-CoV-2 infection. A single record per CDR3 protein comes from TCRdb applying MiXCR to the 5' RACE reads. This sample has 25,000 to 30,000 distinct CDR3 sequences, with 6% to 7.5% found just once. This specimen consisted of whole blood, obtained at baseline. The source is an adult who was a healthcare worker with PCR-confirmed SARS-CoV-2 infection or an uninfected control (not recorded which).

This clonotype was counted ten times or more. This chain joins TRBV5-1 and TRBJ1-1; D not resolved. Germline V gives CDR1 SGHRS, CDR2 YFSETQ. The CDR3 runs 13 residues. Trimming pared 3 bases from V and 3 bases from J, leaving 9 bases between. CDR3 protein: CASSSDVHTEAFF. The CDR3 DNA reads TGCGCCAGCAGCTCCGACGTCCACACTGAAGCTTTCTTT.

This clonotype was seen ten or more times. The V call is TRBV5-4, the J call TRBJ2-7, with 10 bases that match TRBD2. Germline assignment: CDR1 SGHNT and CDR2 YYREEE (reference sequence). V was clipped by 1 base and J by 5 bases; unmatched bases: 6. The CDR3 has 15 residues. The chain's CDR3 is CASSLPSGRVHEQYF. The CDR3 coding sequence is TGTGCCAGCAGCTTGCCCAGCGGGAGGGTCCACGAGCAGTACTTC. The full variable domain, completed using reference TRBV5-4 and TRBJ2-7, is ETGVTQSPTHLIKTRGQQVTLRCSSQSGHNTVSWYQQALGQGPQFIFQYYREEENGRGNFPPRFSGLQFPNYSSELNVNALELDDSALYLCASSLPSGRVHEQYFGPGTRLTVT.

CDR3 amino acids: CATSPGYTEAFF. The CDR3 region has the DNA TGTGCCACCTCCCCGGGGTACACTGAAGCTTTCTTT. V usage is TRBV6-2 or TRBV6-3 and J usage is TRBJ1-1; D remains unclear. This CDR3 comprises 12 residues. From germline, CDR1 is MNHEY and CDR2 SVGEGT. V lost 10 bases to trimming and J lost 3 bases, with 12 bases between them.

This chain connects TRBV29-1 to TRBJ2-7; TRBD2 agrees at 7 bases. The junction had 16 bases not matched to a gene; V was cut back by 7 bases and J by 7 bases. CDR3 size: 14 residues. The germline V gene encodes CDR1 SQVTM and CDR2 ANQGSEA. CDR3 nucleotide sequence: TGCAGCGCCGGCGGGAGAGGAGGCAACGATGAGCAGTACTTC. Translating it yields CSAGGRGGNDEQYF.

V gene TRBV6-5 combines with J gene TRBJ2-1; TRBD2 matches 10 bases. CDR3 length: 17 residues. Per germline, CDR1 MNHEY and CDR2 SVGAGI. The V segment lost 2 bases and the J segment 7 bases; nucleotides outside the gene matches: 11. CDR3 loop: CASSYGPSGRIRNEQFF. In nucleotides, the CDR3 is TGTGCCAGCAGTTACGGTCCTAGCGGGAGAATTAGGAATGAGCAGTTCTTC.

Many counts were recorded for this clonotype. The chain recombines TRBV2 with TRBJ2-7, with TRBD1 identical over 9 bases. There are 13 residues in the CDR3. Germline V gene sequence: CDR1 SNHLY, CDR2 FYNNEI. Trimming removed 4 bases from V and 7 bases from J; junction bases left unmatched: 5. In DNA, the CDR3 is TGTGCCAGCAGTGGGGACAGGGCCCGAGAGCAGTACTTC. The encoded protein is CASSGDRAREQYF.

J is TRBJ1-1 and V is TRBV5-1; D not resolved. The V gene's germline CDR1 is SGHRS and CDR2 YFSETQ. This CDR3 is 14 amino acids long. Trimming took off 0 bases at V and 1 base at J, with 7 bases between the two ends. This CDR3 reads CASSLGQPNTEAFF. The CDR3 coding sequence is TGCGCCAGCAGCTTGGGGCAGCCGAACACTGAAGCTTTCTTT.

This clonotype was seen repeatedly, ten times or more. J is TRBJ2-5 and V is TRBV7-6; D remains ambiguous. The germline V gene encodes CDR1 SGHVS and CDR2 FNYEAQ. Trimming took 1 base from V and 4 from J, leaving 7 bases between them. The CDR3 covers 13 residues. CDR3 loop: CASSLGARETQYF. DNA of the CDR3: TGTGCCAGCAGCTTAGGGGCCAGAGAGACCCAGTACTTC. The full variable domain, completed using reference TRBV7-6 and TRBJ2-5, is GAGVSQSPRYKVTKRGQDVALRCDPISGHVSLYWYRQALGQGPEFLTYFNYEAQQDKSGLPNDRFSAERPEGSISTLTIQRTEQRDSAMYRCASSLGARETQYFGPGTRLLVL.

This clonotype was seen more than once but under ten times. This sequence joins TRBV2 and TRBJ1-5; the match to TRBD1 covers 7 bases. CDR3 length: 15 residues. V shed 7 bases, J shed 4 bases, and the junction held 10 bases outside the gene matches. Germline lookup yields CDR1 SNHLY and CDR2 FYNNEI. As DNA, the CDR3 is TGTGCCAGCAATAAATTGGGGACAGAGAATCAGCCCCAGCATTTT. It codes for CASNKLGTENQPQHF.

This clonotype was found many times. This chain joins TRBV3-1 and TRBJ2-7; unclear D gene. CDR3 length: 12 residues. The ends were cut back, 3 bases at V and 2 bases at J, with 5 bases in the middle. Germline V gives CDR1 LGHDT, CDR2 YNNKEL (reference sequence). CDR3 sequence (DNA): TGTGCCAGCAGCCACGACACCTACGAGCAGTACTTC. Protein product: CASSHDTYEQYF.

This clonotype has ten or more counts. The V call is TRBV10-1, the J call TRBJ1-5; 7 positions agree with TRBD1. The germline V gene encodes CDR1 WNHNN and CDR2 SYGVQD (reference sequence). This CDR3 contains 15 residues. The trim removed 5 bases at V and 3 bases at J, leaving 7 bases unmatched. The CDR3, as DNA: TGCGCCAGCAGTTCCTGGACAGGATCCAATCAGCCCCAGCATTTT. Translated: CASSSWTGSNQPQHF.

There are many counts of this clonotype. The chain uses TRBV6-5 and TRBJ1-6; 8 bases agree with TRBD1. This CDR3 spans 15 amino acids. CDR1 is MNHEY, CDR2 SVGAGI, per germline. The V and J ends lost 6 bases and 7 bases, in that order; junction bases with no gene match: 8. CDR3 protein: CASSRTRTGNSPLHF. The DNA for the CDR3 is TGTGCCAGCAGCCGGACTCGGACAGGGAATTCACCCCTCCACTTT.

The chain recombines TRBV7-8 with TRBJ2-1, with 7 bases fitting TRBD2. V shed 5 bases and J 1 base; nucleotides not matched to a gene: 14. Looked up from germline, CDR1 is SGHVS and CDR2 is FQNEAQ. The CDR3 runs to 18 residues. The CDR3 region is CASSPRAGVGESYNEQFF. The CDR3 DNA reads as TGTGCCAGCAGCCCAAGGGCGGGAGTGGGAGAGTCCTACAATGAGCAGTTCTTC.

This clonotype was counted many times. The chain employs TRBV20-1 and TRBJ1-2; D is ambiguous. V lost 1 base and J 3 bases, leaving 12 bases between the germline ends. The CDR3 totals 14 residues. Germline CDR1 and CDR2: DFQATT and SNEGSKA (reference sequence). The CDR3 loop reads CSARVPFGDYGYTF. The DNA of the CDR3 is TGCAGTGCTAGAGTTCCGTTTGGCGACTATGGCTACACCTTC.

At least ten counts were recorded for this clonotype. The chain combines TRBV24-1 with TRBJ2-5, with 13 bases lining up with TRBD2. The trim removed 6 bases at V and 5 bases at J, leaving 8 bases unmatched. The CDR3 length is 16 residues. Germline-derived CDR1 and CDR2 are KGHDR and SFDVKD. CDR3 DNA sequence: TGTGCCACCAGTACTAGCGGGAGGGCCCTCGGGGAGACCCAGTACTTC. Protein product: CATSTSGRALGETQYF.

There are many counts of this clonotype. The chain carries TRBV7-9 and TRBJ1-2; tentatively, D is TRBD1 (6 bases). CDR3 length: 17 amino acids. The V gene lost 1 base and the J gene lost 4 bases, with 19 bases spanning the gap. The germline V gene encodes CDR1 SEHNR and CDR2 FQNEAQ (reference sequence). CDR3 loop: CASSLGAGAFNPYGYTF. The CDR3 nucleotides read TGTGCCAGCAGCTTAGGGGCAGGGGCGTTTAACCCCTATGGCTACACCTTC.

This clonotype was detected ten times or more. Sequence at one end of the junction differs from germline and may be a read error. The chain recombines TRBV7-7 with TRBJ2-5, with a weak D call TRBD1 (5 bases). This CDR3 is built from 13 residues. Looked up from germline, CDR1 is SSHAT and CDR2 is FNYEAQ (reference sequence). The CDR3 nucleotides read TGTGCTAGCAGCTTTGCAGGGTTGGAGACCCAGTACTTC. Translated, it gives CASSFAGLETQYF.

This clonotype was picked up many times. The CDR3 sequence is CASVRDRGVDEQFF. As DNA, the CDR3 is TGTGCTAGTGTTCGGGACAGGGGGGTGGACGAGCAGTTCTTC. J is TRBJ2-1 and V is TRBV12-5, with 11 bases aligning to TRBD1. V was pared by 7 bases and J by 10 bases, with 9 bases of the junction left unmatched. The germline CDR1 and CDR2 sequences are LGHNT and FRNRAP. CDR3 length: 14 amino acids.

This clonotype is classed as medium-sized. The chain has TRBV30 and TRBJ1-1; D is unresolved. The V gene lost 0 bases and the J gene lost 5 bases, with 19 bases spanning the gap. The CDR3 is 16 amino acids. Germline values: CDR1 GTSNPN, CDR2 SVGIG (reference sequence). The CDR3 sequence is CAWSVPASYTRTEAFF. The DNA for the CDR3 is TGTGCCTGGAGTGTACCCGCTTCTTACACCCGGACTGAAGCTTTCTTT.

This clonotype was seen at least ten times. V gene TRBV6-5 combines with J gene TRBJ1-6; D is uncertain. The CDR3 length is 13 residues. Looked up from germline, CDR1 is MNHEY and CDR2 is SVGAGI. Between the trimmed V and J ends, which lost 2 bases and 11 bases, there was a span of 10 bases. The CDR3 is CASSYRLRAPLHF. CDR3 nucleotide sequence: TGTGCCAGCAGTTACAGGCTACGGGCACCCCTCCACTTT.

This clonotype was observed many times. The chain recombines TRBV5-1 with TRBJ2-3; TRBD2 matches 11 bases. This CDR3 has 16 amino acids. Trimming took 4 bases from V and 2 from J; bases not matched to a gene: 6. Germline V lookup: CDR1 SGHRS, CDR2 YFSETQ. The CDR3 protein is CASSLGLAGLTDTQYF. The CDR3 nucleotides read TGCGCCAGCAGCCTTGGACTAGCGGGTCTCACAGATACGCAGTATTTT.

A note on this clonotype: A much larger clone lies one base from this, so it may be a read error. The CDR3 DNA reads as TGCGCCAGCAGCCAACCGGAGGGTGGGGATACGCAGTATTTT. This translates into CASSQPEGGDTQYF. This chain uses TRBV5-1 with TRBJ2-3; D might be TRBD2 (6 bases). Germline values: CDR1 SGHRS, CDR2 YFSETQ. V lost 4 bases and J lost 6, with 15 bases in between. CDR3 length: 14 amino acids.

This clonotype has at least ten counts. This chain joins TRBV20-1 and TRBJ2-1; TRBD2 is a possible D gene (6 bases). Germline values: CDR1 DFQATT, CDR2 SNEGSKA (reference sequence). The length of the CDR3 is 14 residues. V lost 3 bases and J 0 bases, leaving 9 bases between the germline ends. The DNA for the CDR3 is TGCAGTGCTAGCGCGGGGAGCTCCTACAATGAGCAGTTCTTC. Translated: CSASAGSSYNEQFF.

Ten or more counts support this clonotype. CDR3: CASSPGLAGVGAGELFF. Here the CDR3 DNA reads TGTGCCAGCAGTCCGGGACTAGCGGGAGTGGGAGCCGGGGAGCTGTTTTTT. The chain couples TRBV12-3 or TRBV12-4 to TRBJ2-2, with 14 bases aligning to TRBD2. The junction had 8 bases not matched to a gene; V was cut back by 5 bases and J by 6 bases. CDR3 length: 17 residues.

This clonotype has more than one count but fewer than ten. Likely a read error: the CDR3 ends without its conserved phenylalanine or tryptophan. This chain joins TRBV19 and TRBJ2-1, with 11 bases identical to TRBD2. Trimming cost V 5 bases and J 0 bases; bases outside gene matches: 12. CDR1 is LNHDA and CDR2 is SQIVND in the germline V gene (reference sequence). The CDR3 totals 19 residues. The CDR3 DNA sequence: TGTGCCAGTAGTTTCGCCCGACTAGCGGGAAGTAGCTCCTACAATGAGCAGTTCTCC. Its translation: CASSFARLAGSSSYNEQFS.

This clonotype was detected ten times or more. V is TRBV20-1 and J is TRBJ2-1; the D gene is possibly TRBD1 (7 bases). Germline V CDR1 and CDR2: DFQATT, SNEGSKA (reference sequence). V lost 5 bases to trimming and J lost 8 bases, with 16 bases between them. The CDR3 covers 13 residues. The CDR3 region is CSASGGSVDEQFF. CDR3 bases: TGCAGTGCTTCAGGGGGGAGTGTGGATGAGCAGTTCTTC.

This clonotype appeared many times. This chain connects TRBV20-1 to TRBJ2-5; 7 bases are shared with TRBD1. The V segment lost 2 bases and the J segment 2 bases; nucleotides outside the gene matches: 11. CDR1 and CDR2 from the germline V gene are DFQATT and SNEGSKA (reference sequence). This CDR3 is 16 amino acids long. In DNA form, the CDR3 reads TGCAGTGCTAGAACCTTGACAGGGTGGGGTCAAGAGACCCAGTACTTC. Amino acid sequence: CSARTLTGWGQETQYF.

As concerns this clonotype: One end of the junction is discordant with germline, which a read error may explain. The rearrangement joins TRBV7-7 to TRBJ2-5, with D possibly called TRBD1 or TRBD2 (5 bases each). Looked up from germline, CDR1 is SSHAT and CDR2 is FNYEAQ (reference sequence). The CDR3 contains 13 residues. CDR3 DNA: TGTGCTAGCAGCTTCGGGACCCAAGAGACCCAGTACTTC. The encoded protein is CASSFGTQETQYF.

This clonotype showed up many times. This chain links TRBV7-9 with TRBJ1-5, with no clear D. Germline-derived CDR1 and CDR2 are SEHNR and FQNEAQ (reference sequence). V was pared by 2 bases and J by 7 bases, with 9 bases between. The CDR3 has 13 residues. The CDR3 spells CASSLFDGQPQHF. CDR3 in DNA: TGTGCCAGCAGCTTATTCGACGGGCAGCCCCAGCATTTT.

This clonotype has at least ten counts. This rearrangement joins TRBV12-3 or TRBV12-4 to TRBJ2-5, with D maybe TRBD2 (5 bases). The CDR3 runs to 12 residues. Trimming took 3 bases from V and 5 from J, leaving 7 bases between them. CDR3 bases: TGTGCCAGCAGTTTGAGAGGGGAGACCCAGTACTTC. Translating it yields CASSLRGETQYF.

The chain uses TRBV28 and TRBJ2-3, with D tentatively TRBD2 (5 bases). V gave up 6 bases and J gave up 4 bases, with 17 bases separating them. CDR3 length equals 15 residues. CDR1 and CDR2 (germline): MDHEN, SYDVKM. In nucleotides, the CDR3 is TGTGCCAGCAGCTATACTAGGGCACCCTCAGATACGCAGTATTTT. This gives the protein CASSYTRAPSDTQYF.

This clonotype was observed many times. This rearrangement joins TRBV6-6 to TRBJ1-5, with 7 bases matching TRBD1. There are 13 residues in the CDR3. CDR1 and CDR2 (germline): MNHNY, SVGAGI (reference sequence). With V trimmed by 7 bases and J by 9 bases, 9 bases remained unmatched. The CDR3 bases are TGTGCCAGCACCGAGACAGGGCACCGGCCCCAGCATTTT. Its protein is CASTETGHRPQHF.